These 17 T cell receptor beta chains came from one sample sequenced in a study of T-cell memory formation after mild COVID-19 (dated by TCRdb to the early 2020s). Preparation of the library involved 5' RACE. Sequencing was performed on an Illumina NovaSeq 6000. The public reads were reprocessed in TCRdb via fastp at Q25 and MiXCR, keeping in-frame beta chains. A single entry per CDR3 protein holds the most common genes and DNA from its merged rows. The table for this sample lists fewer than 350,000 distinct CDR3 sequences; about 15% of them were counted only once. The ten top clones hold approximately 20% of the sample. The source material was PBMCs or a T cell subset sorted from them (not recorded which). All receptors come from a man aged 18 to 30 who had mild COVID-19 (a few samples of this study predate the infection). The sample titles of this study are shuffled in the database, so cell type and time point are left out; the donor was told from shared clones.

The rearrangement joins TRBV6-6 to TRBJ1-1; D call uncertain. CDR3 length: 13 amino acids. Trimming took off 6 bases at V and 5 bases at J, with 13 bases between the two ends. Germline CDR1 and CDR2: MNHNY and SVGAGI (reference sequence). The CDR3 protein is CASSLIEVTEAFF. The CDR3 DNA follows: TGTGCCAGCAGCTTGATTGAGGTGACTGAAGCTTTCTTT.

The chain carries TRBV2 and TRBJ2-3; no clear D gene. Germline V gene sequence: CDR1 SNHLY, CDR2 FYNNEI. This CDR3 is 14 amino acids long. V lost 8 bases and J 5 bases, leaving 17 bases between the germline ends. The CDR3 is CASPDPNQGDTQYF. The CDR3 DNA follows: TGTGCCAGCCCAGACCCCAACCAAGGAGATACGCAGTATTTT. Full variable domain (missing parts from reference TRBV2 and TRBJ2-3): EPEVTQTPSHQVTQMGQEVILRCVPISNHLYFYWYRQILGQKVEFLVSFYNNEISEKSEIFDDQFSVERPDGSNFTLKIRSTKLEDSAMYFCASPDPNQGDTQYFGPGTRLTVL.

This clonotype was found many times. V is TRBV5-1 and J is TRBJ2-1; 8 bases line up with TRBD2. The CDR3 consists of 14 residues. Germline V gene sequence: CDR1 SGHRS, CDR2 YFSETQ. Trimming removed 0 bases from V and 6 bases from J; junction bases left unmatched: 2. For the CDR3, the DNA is TGCGCCAGCAGCTTGGGCGGGGGGTCCAATGAGCAGTTCTTC. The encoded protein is CASSLGGGSNEQFF.

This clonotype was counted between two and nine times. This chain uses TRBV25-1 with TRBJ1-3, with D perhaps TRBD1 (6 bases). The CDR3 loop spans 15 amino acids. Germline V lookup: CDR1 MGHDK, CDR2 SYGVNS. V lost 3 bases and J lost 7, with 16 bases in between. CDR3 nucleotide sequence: TGTGCCAGCAGTGAGGGAACAGGGTGGCCCAACACCATATATTTT. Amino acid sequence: CASSEGTGWPNTIYF. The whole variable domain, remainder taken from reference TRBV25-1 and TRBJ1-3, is EADIYQTPRYLVIGTGKKITLECSQTMGHDKMYWYQQDPGMELHLIHYSYGVNSTEKGDLSSESTVSRIRTEHFPLTLESARPSHTSQYLCASSEGTGWPNTIYFGEGSWLTVV.

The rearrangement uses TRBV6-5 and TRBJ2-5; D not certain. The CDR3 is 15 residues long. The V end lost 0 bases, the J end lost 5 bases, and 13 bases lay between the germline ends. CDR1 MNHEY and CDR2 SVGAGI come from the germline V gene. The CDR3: CASSYSAVLRETQYF. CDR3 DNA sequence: TGTGCCAGCAGTTACTCCGCAGTCCTTAGGGAGACCCAGTACTTC.

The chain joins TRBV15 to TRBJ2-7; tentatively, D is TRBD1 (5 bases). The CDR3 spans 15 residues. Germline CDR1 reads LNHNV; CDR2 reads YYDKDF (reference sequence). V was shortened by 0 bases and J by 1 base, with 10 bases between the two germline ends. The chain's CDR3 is CATSRDRVGSYEQYV. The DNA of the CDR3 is TGTGCCACCAGCAGAGACAGGGTGGGGTCCTACGAGCAGTACGTC.

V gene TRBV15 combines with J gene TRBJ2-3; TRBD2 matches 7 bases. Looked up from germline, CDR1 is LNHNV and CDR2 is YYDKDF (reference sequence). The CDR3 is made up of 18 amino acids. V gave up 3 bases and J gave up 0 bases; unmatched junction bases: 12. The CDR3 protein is CATSRIKGGTPSTDTQYF. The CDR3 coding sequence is TGTGCCACCAGCAGGATAAAGGGAGGGACCCCCAGCACAGATACGCAGTATTTT.

CDR3 bases: TGTGCCAGCAGGCATAATAATGAGCAGTTCTTC. Translating it yields CASRHNNEQFF. The chain recombines TRBV6-4 with TRBJ2-1; D ambiguous. Trimming removed 6 bases from V and 7 bases from J, with 7 bases in between. This CDR3 region has 11 residues. CDR1 and CDR2 from the germline V gene are MRHNA and SNTAGT.

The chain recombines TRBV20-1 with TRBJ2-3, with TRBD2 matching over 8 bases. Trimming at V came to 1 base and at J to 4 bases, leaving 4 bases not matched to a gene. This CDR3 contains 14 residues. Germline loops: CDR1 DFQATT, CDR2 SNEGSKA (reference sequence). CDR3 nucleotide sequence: TGCAGTGCTAGAGCGGGGGGGAGGGCAGATACGCAGTATTTT. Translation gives CSARAGGRADTQYF.

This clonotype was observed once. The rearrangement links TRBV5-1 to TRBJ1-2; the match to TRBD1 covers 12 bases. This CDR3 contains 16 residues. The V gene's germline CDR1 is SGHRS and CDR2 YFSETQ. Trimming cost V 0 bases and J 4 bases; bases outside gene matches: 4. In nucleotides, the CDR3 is TGCGCCAGCAGCTTGGGGGACAGGGGGCCGGGCTATGGCTACACCTTC. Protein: CASSLGDRGPGYGYTF.

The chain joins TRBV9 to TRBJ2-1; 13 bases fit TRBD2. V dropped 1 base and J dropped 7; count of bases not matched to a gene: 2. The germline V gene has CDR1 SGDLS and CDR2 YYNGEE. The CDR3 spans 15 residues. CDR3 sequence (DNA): TGTGCCAGCAGCGTAACTAGCGGGGGGGCAAATGAGCAGTTCTTC. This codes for CASSVTSGGANEQFF.

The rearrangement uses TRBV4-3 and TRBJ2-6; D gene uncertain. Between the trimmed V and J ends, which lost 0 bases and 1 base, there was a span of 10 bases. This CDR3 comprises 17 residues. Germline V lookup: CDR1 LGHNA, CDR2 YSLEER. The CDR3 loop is CASSQDWEVSGANVLTF. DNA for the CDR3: TGCGCCAGCAGCCAAGATTGGGAAGTATCTGGGGCCAACGTCCTGACTTTC.

CDR3 sequence reads: CATPPRAWGTDTQYF. The DNA of the CDR3 is TGTGCCACCCCTCCCCGGGCTTGGGGCACAGATACGCAGTATTTT. The chain carries TRBV24-1 and TRBJ2-3; D uncertain. V was pared by 9 bases and J by 1 base, with 16 bases between. The CDR3 consists of 15 residues. Germline lookup yields CDR1 KGHDR and CDR2 SFDVKD.

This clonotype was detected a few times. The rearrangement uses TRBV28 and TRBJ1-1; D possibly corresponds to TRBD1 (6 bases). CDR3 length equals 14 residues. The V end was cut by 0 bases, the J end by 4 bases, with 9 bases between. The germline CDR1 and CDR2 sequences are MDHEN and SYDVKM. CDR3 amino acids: CASSLWGAGTEAFF. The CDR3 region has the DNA TGTGCCAGCAGTTTATGGGGGGCGGGCACTGAAGCTTTCTTT.

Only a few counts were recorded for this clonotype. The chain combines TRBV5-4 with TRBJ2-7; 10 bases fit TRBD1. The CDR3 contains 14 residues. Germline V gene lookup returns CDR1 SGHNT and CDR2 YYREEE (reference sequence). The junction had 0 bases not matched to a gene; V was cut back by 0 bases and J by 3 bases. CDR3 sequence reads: CASSLGDRGYEQYF. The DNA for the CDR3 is TGTGCCAGCAGCTTGGGGGACAGGGGCTACGAGCAGTACTTC.

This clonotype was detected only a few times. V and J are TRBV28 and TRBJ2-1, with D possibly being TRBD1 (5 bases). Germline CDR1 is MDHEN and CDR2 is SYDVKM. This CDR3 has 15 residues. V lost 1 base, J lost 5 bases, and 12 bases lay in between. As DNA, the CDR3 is TGTGCCAGCAGTTTATCCCCGGACACAAACAATGAGCAGTTCTTC. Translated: CASSLSPDTNNEQFF. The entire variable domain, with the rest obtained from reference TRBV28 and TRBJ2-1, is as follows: DVKVTQSSRYLVKRTGEKVFLECVQDMDHENMFWYRQDPGLGLRLIYFSYDVKMKEKGDIPEGYSVSREKKERFSLILESASTNQTSMYLCASSLSPDTNNEQFFGPGTRLTVL.

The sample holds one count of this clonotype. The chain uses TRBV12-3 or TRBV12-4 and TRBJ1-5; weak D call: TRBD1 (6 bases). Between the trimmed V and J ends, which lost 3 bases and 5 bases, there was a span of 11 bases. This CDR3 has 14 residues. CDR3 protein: CASSFLGADQPQHF. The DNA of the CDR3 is TGTGCCAGCAGTTTTTTGGGGGCGGATCAGCCCCAGCATTTT.